Listed below are T cell receptor beta chains from one sample, sequenced in a study of identical twins. TCRdb analysed the 5' RACE reads with MiXCR anew, one entry per CDR3 protein. The sample holds approximately 550,000 distinct CDR3 sequences; 20% to 25% are singletons and the top ten take around 0.48%. A further study also used this sample, focusing on yellow fever vaccine responses in identical twins.

The source material was CD4+ T cells sorted from blood. The receptors come from a woman aged 18-29 years in good health. Both conserved end residues are part of each CDR3. A D gene is named only where the DNA matches it firmly. Size is stated for part of the rows, as once, few or many counts, or as a class when the clone is expanded.

d_call | j_call | v_call | clone_size | cdr3_aa | cdr3_nt
NA | TRBJ1-2 | TRBV20-1 | NA | CSASPSNYGYTF | TGCAGTGCTAGTCCATCCAACTATGGCTACACCTTC
TRBD2 | TRBJ2-5 | TRBV28 | few | CASRPLAGEETQYF | TGTGCCAGCAGACCACTAGCGGGAGAAGAGACCCAGTACTTC
NA | TRBJ2-1 | TRBV11-2 | NA | CASSSALVSWKREQFF | TGTGCCAGCAGCTCGGCCCTGGTGTCGTGGAAAAGGGAGCAGTTCTTC
TRBD1 | TRBJ2-1 | TRBV20-1 | few | CSVPSGTGGSESYNEQFF | TGCAGTGTCCCTTCCGGGACAGGGGGTAGTGAGTCCTACAATGAGCAGTTCTTC
TRBD1 | TRBJ1-5 | TRBV5-1 | NA | CASSLETGTGQPQHF | TGCGCCAGCAGCTTGGAGACAGGGACGGGTCAGCCCCAGCATTTT
NA | TRBJ2-5 | TRBV7-9 | few | CASSRNRDLETQYF | TGTGCCAGCAGCAGAAACCGGGACCTAGAGACCCAGTACTTC
NA | TRBJ2-2 | TRBV9 | NA | CASSVGGRANTGELFF | TGTGCCAGCAGCGTAGGGGGCCGCGCGAACACCGGGGAGCTGTTTTTT
TRBD2 | TRBJ2-1 | TRBV3-1 | few | CASSPGLVGINDEQFF | TGTGCCAGCAGCCCGGGACTAGTGGGGATCAATGATGAGCAGTTCTTC
NA | TRBJ2-1 | TRBV7-9 | NA | CASSLMGLSYNEQFF | TGTGCCAGCAGCTTAATGGGACTTTCCTACAATGAGCAGTTCTTC
TRBD1 | TRBJ1-3 | TRBV10-3 | few | CAIRKETGAGNTIYF | TGTGCCATCAGAAAAGAAACAGGGGCTGGAAACACCATATATTTT
NA | TRBJ2-2 | TRBV12-3/TRBV12-4 | once | CASSPARWDTGELFF | TGTGCCAGCAGTCCAGCCCGTTGGGACACCGGGGAGCTGTTTTTT
TRBD1 | TRBJ1-5 | TRBV7-2 | many | CASSSGQGAQPQHF | TGTGCCAGCAGCTCGGGACAGGGAGCTCAGCCCCAGCATTTT
TRBD2 | TRBJ2-1 | TRBV7-2 | few | CASSLLAGSAYNEQFF | TGTGCCAGCAGCTTATTAGCGGGCTCTGCCTACAATGAGCAGTTCTTC
TRBD1 | TRBJ1-5 | TRBV7-8 | few | CASSLSRDRGNQPQHF | TGTGCCAGCAGCTTATCCCGGGACAGGGGGAATCAGCCCCAGCATTTT
NA | TRBJ2-3 | TRBV24-1 | NA | CATSFRTDTQYF | TGTGCCACCAGTTTCCGGACAGATACGCAGTATTTT
NA | TRBJ1-1 | TRBV29-1 | many | CSVDNPGTNAEAFF | TGCAGCGTTGATAATCCCGGGACCAACGCTGAAGCTTTCTTT
NA | TRBJ2-2 | TRBV9 | few | CASTGGLETGELFF | TGTGCCAGCACAGGCGGGTTGGAGACCGGGGAGCTGTTTTTT
TRBD1 | TRBJ2-2 | TRBV24-1 | NA | CATSSGRLGQGKRNTGELFF | TGTGCCACCAGTTCGGGCCGGCTGGGACAGGGGAAGAGAAACACCGGGGAGCTGTTTTTT
NA | TRBJ2-5 | TRBV12-3/TRBV12-4 | few | CASSATLQETQYF | TGTGCCAGCAGTGCGACACTCCAAGAGACCCAGTACTTC
TRBD1 | TRBJ1-1 | TRBV5-1 | NA | CASSRRQGADVGTEAFF | TGCGCCAGCAGCAGGAGACAGGGGGCAGATGTGGGGACTGAAGCTTTCTTT
NA | TRBJ2-2 | TRBV2 | few | CASTTARTGELFF | TGTGCCAGCACCACAGCTCGAACCGGGGAGCTGTTTTTT
NA | TRBJ1-3 | TRBV18 | NA | CASSPPGDSGNTIYF | TGTGCCAGCTCACCACCTGGAGACTCTGGAAACACCATATATTTT
NA | TRBJ1-4 | TRBV6-1 | NA | CASSEGRVINEKLFF | TGTGCCAGCAGTGAAGGCCGAGTTATCAATGAAAAACTGTTTTTT
NA | TRBJ2-3 | TRBV10-3 | once | CAISEIYKATQASGADTQYF | TGTGCCATCAGTGAGATTTATAAGGCCACACAGGCTTCTGGAGCAGATACGCAGTATTTT
NA | TRBJ2-5 | TRBV2 | few | CAYSQGETQYF | TGTGCCTACTCACAGGGAGAGACCCAGTACTTC
NA | TRBJ2-7 | TRBV19 | NA | CASSIDLGSSYEQYF | TGTGCCAGTAGTATAGATCTCGGCTCCTCCTACGAGCAGTACTTC